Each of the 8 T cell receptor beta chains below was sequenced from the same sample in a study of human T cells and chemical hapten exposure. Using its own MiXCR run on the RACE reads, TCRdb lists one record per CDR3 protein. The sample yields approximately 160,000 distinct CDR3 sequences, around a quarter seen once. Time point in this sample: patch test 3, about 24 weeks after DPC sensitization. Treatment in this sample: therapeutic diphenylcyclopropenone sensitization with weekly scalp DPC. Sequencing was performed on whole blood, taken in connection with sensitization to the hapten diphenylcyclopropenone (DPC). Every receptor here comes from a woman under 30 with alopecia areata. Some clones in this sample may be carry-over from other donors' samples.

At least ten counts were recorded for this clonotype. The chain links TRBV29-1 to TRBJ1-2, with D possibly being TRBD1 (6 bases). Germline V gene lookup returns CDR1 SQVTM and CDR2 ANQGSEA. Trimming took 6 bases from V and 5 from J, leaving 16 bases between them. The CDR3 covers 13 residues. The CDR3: CSVSTGSAYGYTF. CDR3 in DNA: TGCAGCGTCTCGACAGGATCTGCATATGGCTACACCTTC.

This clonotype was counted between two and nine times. CDR3 sequence (DNA): TGCAGCGTTGCTCCCCAGCCCGATGAAAAACTGTTTTTT. The encoded protein is CSVAPQPDEKLFF. The chain couples TRBV29-1 to TRBJ1-4, with no clear D. Germline CDR1 is SQVTM and CDR2 is ANQGSEA. The CDR3 runs to 13 residues. V was shortened by 4 bases and J by 6 bases, with 12 bases between the two germline ends.

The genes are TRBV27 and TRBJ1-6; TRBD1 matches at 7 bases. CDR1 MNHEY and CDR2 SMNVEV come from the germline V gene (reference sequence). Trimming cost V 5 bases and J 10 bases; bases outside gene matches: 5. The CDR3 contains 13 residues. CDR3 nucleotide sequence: TGTGCCAGCAGTCAAGACAGGGTCTCACCCCTCCACTTT. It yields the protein CASSQDRVSPLHF.

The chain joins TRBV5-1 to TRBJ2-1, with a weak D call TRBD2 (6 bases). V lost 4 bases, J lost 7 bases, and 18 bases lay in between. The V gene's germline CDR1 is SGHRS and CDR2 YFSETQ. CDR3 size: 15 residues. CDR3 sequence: CASSEPSAVLNEQFF. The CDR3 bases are TGCGCCAGCAGCGAGCCTAGCGCGGTCCTGAATGAGCAGTTCTTC.

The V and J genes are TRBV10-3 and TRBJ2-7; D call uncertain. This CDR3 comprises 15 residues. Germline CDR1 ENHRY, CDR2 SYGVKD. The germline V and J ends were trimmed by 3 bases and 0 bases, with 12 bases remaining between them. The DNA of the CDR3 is TGTGCCATCAGTGACCCAAGGACGGCCTCCTACGAGCAGTACTTC. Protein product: CAISDPRTASYEQYF.

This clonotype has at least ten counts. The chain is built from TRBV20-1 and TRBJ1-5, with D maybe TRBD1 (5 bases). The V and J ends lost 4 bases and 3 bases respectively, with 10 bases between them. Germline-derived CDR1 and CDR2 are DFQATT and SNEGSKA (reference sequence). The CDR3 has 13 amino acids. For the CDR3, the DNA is TGCAGTGCTATTATGACAGTCAATCAGCCCCAGCATTTT. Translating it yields CSAIMTVNQPQHF.

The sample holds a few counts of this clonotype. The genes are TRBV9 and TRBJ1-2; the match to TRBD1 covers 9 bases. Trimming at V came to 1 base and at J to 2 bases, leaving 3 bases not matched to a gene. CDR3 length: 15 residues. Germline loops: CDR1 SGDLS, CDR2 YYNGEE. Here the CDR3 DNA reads TGTGCCAGCAGCGTAACAGGGGGCATAAACTATGGCTACACCTTC. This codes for CASSVTGGINYGYTF.

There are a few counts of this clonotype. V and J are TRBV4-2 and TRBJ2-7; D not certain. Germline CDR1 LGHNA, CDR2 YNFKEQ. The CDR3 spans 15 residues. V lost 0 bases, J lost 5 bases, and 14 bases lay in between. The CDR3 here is CASSQDSPLAHEQYF. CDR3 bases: TGTGCCAGCAGCCAAGATTCCCCCCTCGCCCACGAGCAGTACTTC.